The 30 T cell receptor beta chains below come from one sample, sequenced in a study of cytomegalovirus exposure and HLA in healthy donors. 13 Jbeta primers and 60 Vbeta primers were used for the PCR. This table comes from immunoSEQ multiplex PCR, and its TCRdb copy is limited to in-frame clones, with some not included. The sample includes around 200,000 clones, roughly 82% of them seen just once. The specimen was PBMCs. The receptors here all came from a girl aged 2 to 9 in good health and CMV-seropositive.

This chain connects TRBV5-1 to TRBJ1-1, with TRBD1 matching over 7 bases. Germline lookup yields CDR1 SGHRS and CDR2 YFSETQ. CDR3 length: 14 residues. J gave up 3 bases and V 3 bases, and 5 bases lay outside the gene matches. DNA for the CDR3: TGCGCCAGCAGCTGGACCGGGACAGACACTGAAGCTTTCTTT. Its translation is CASSWTGTDTEAFF.

The genes are TRBV9 and TRBJ1-6, with D tentatively TRBD1 (6 bases). V was trimmed by 3 bases and J by 1 base, leaving 14 bases between them. The CDR3 consists of 17 residues. Germline CDR1 is SGDLS and CDR2 is YYNGEE. The CDR3 region has the DNA TGTGCCAGCAGCGCCTCGACAGGACCTTCCTATAATTCACCCCTCCACTTT. It codes for CASSASTGPSYNSPLHF.

The V and J genes are TRBV29-1 and TRBJ1-2, with a weak D call TRBD1 (6 bases). The V gene lost 4 bases and the J gene lost 3 bases, with 12 bases spanning the gap. The germline V gene encodes CDR1 SQVTM and CDR2 ANQGSEA. The length of the CDR3 is 13 residues. The CDR3 region has the DNA TGCAGCGTTGTACAGGGCCGGGACTATGGCTACACCTTC. Amino acids: CSVVQGRDYGYTF.

The chain recombines TRBV28 with TRBJ1-2; the match to TRBD1 covers 12 bases. The CDR3 has 14 amino acids. Trimming removed 9 bases from V and 8 bases from J; junction bases left unmatched: 10. Germline assignment: CDR1 MDHEN and CDR2 SYDVKM. The CDR3 sequence is CASYSPGQGAGYTF. CDR3 in DNA: TGTGCCAGTTACTCACCGGGACAGGGGGCCGGCTACACCTTC.

The chain combines TRBV10-2 with TRBJ1-3, with D perhaps matching TRBD1 (5 bases). The CDR3 is 15 amino acids. V shed 5 bases and J shed 3 bases, with 14 bases lying between them. CDR1 WSHSY and CDR2 SAAADI come from the germline V gene. This CDR3 reads CASSSPGLSGNTIYF. CDR3 DNA sequence: TGCGCCAGCAGTTCGCCAGGGCTCAGTGGAAACACCATATATTTT.

The rearrangement joins TRBV4-1 to TRBJ1-2; D uncertain. Germline loops: CDR1 MGHRA, CDR2 YSYEKL. The ends were cut back, 0 bases at V and 0 bases at J, with 5 bases in the middle. This CDR3 is built from 14 residues. The CDR3 DNA is TGCGCCAGCAGCCAAGATCCTGCTAACTATGGCTACACCTTC. Translating gives CASSQDPANYGYTF.

In nucleotides, the CDR3 is TGTGCAAGTCGCTTAAACGGCCCAGGTGGTTGTAAAGCTTTCTTT. Protein sequence: CASRLNGPGGCKAFF. This sequence joins TRBV12-2 and TRBJ1-1; the table assigns TRBD1, which was not confirmed against the DNA. TRBV12-2 is a known pseudogene. This CDR3 has 15 residues.

This chain connects TRBV6-1 to TRBJ1-1; D is perhaps TRBD1 (6 bases). The CDR3 covers 14 residues. The germline V gene encodes CDR1 MNHNS and CDR2 SASEGT. Trimming stripped 6 bases from V and 0 bases from J, with 11 bases between. The CDR3 loop reads CASSDRTVNTEAFF. The CDR3 DNA is TGTGCCAGCAGCGATCGGACAGTGAACACTGAAGCTTTCTTT.

V is TRBV15 and J is TRBJ2-7; D perhaps matches TRBD1 (6 bases). There are 12 residues in the CDR3. Trimming removed 9 bases from V and 2 bases from J, with 11 bases in between. Per germline, CDR1 LNHNV and CDR2 YYDKDF (reference sequence). The CDR3: CATKDSTYEQYF. DNA of the CDR3: TGTGCCACTAAGGACAGTACCTACGAGCAGTACTTC.

The gene calls are TRBV5-1 and TRBJ2-1; a possible D gene is TRBD1 (6 bases). CDR1 is SGHRS and CDR2 is YFSETQ in the germline V gene. The CDR3 is 16 amino acids. V gave up 4 bases and J gave up 0 bases, with 14 bases separating them. The CDR3 region has the DNA TGCGCCAGCAGCGGGGACACGGGACCCTCCTACAATGAGCAGTTCTTC. Its translation is CASSGDTGPSYNEQFF.

This chain joins TRBV5-1 and TRBJ1-2, with 8 bases matching TRBD1. The CDR3 contains 15 residues. The V gene end was trimmed by 4 bases and the J gene end by 0 bases; junction bases not matched to a gene: 5. The V gene's germline CDR1 is SGHRS and CDR2 YFSETQ. In nucleotides, the CDR3 is TGCGCCAGCAGCCCGCGACAGGGGTCTAACTATGGCTACACCTTC. Protein: CASSPRQGSNYGYTF.

The V and J genes are TRBV6-5 and TRBJ2-1; 9 nucleotides align to TRBD1. The CDR3 extends over 13 amino acids. V dropped 5 bases and J dropped 8; count of bases not matched to a gene: 4. Germline loops: CDR1 MNHEY, CDR2 SVGAGI. CDR3 loop: CASSRTGADEQFF. The CDR3 bases are TGTGCCAGCAGTCGGACAGGGGCCGATGAGCAGTTCTTC.

CDR3: CASSDQTGGQPQHF. In nucleotides, the CDR3 is TGTGCCAGCAGTGATCAGACAGGGGGTCAGCCCCAGCATTTT. J is TRBJ1-5 and V is TRBV6-1, with 9 bases matching TRBD1. Germline V gene lookup returns CDR1 MNHNS and CDR2 SASEGT. This CDR3 spans 14 amino acids. J gave up 6 bases and V 3 bases, and 3 bases lay outside the gene matches.

With regard to this clone: Other DNA sequences of this sample code for an identical CDR3. J is TRBJ2-1 and V is TRBV30, with D perhaps matching TRBD2 (5 bases). The germline gives CDR1 GTSNPN, CDR2 SVGIG (reference sequence). Deletions cut 0 bases from V and 9 bases from J, with 9 bases between. This CDR3 has 12 amino acids. The CDR3 region has the DNA TGTGCCTGGAGTGTACGAGGGTGTGAGCAGTTCTTC. Encoded protein: CAWSVRGCEQFF.

V and J are TRBV27 and TRBJ1-5, with TRBD1 matching over 8 bases. The CDR3 extends over 17 amino acids. V dropped 8 bases and J dropped 0; count of bases not matched to a gene: 12. CDR1 and CDR2 from the germline V gene are MNHEY and SMNVEV (reference sequence). The CDR3 region has the DNA TGTGCCAGCCCTAGGACAGGGACCTACAATAGCAATCAGCCCCAGCATTTT. Amino acid sequence: CASPRTGTYNSNQPQHF.

The chain uses TRBV7-2 and TRBJ1-2; D perhaps matches TRBD1 (6 bases). The CDR3 spans 16 residues. Trimming left V 5 bases short and J 8 bases short, with 24 bases between. Per germline, CDR1 SGHTA and CDR2 FQGNSA. The CDR3 DNA sequence: TGTGCCAGCAGCCTACGGTCCGGGACATCTCTATACGGCTACACCTTC. Amino acids: CASSLRSGTSLYGYTF.

The rearrangement joins TRBV11-2 to TRBJ2-2; no clear D gene. The V gene lost 4 bases and the J gene lost 1 base, with 13 bases spanning the gap. Germline CDR1 and CDR2: SGHAT and FQNNGV. This CDR3 region has 16 residues. This chain's CDR3 is CASSYDTPKNTGELFF. The CDR3 nucleotides are TGTGCCAGCAGCTATGACACCCCAAAGAACACCGGGGAGCTGTTTTTT.

This sequence joins TRBV7-9 and TRBJ2-1; weak D call: TRBD1 (6 bases). Trimming pared 8 bases from V and 8 bases from J, leaving 19 bases between. The CDR3 runs 14 residues. Germline V CDR1 and CDR2: SEHNR, FQNEAQ (reference sequence). CDR3: CASGTPTGSDEQFF. The CDR3 DNA reads as TGTGCCAGCGGAACTCCCACAGGGTCCGATGAGCAGTTCTTC.

This rearrangement joins TRBV11-2 to TRBJ1-3; D is perhaps TRBD1 (6 bases). CDR1 is SGHAT and CDR2 is FQNNGV in the germline V gene. V lost 1 base, J lost 4 bases, and 11 bases lay in between. The CDR3 is made up of 15 amino acids. The CDR3 here is CASSLVTGFGNTIYF. CDR3 nucleotide sequence: TGTGCCAGCAGCTTAGTTACAGGGTTCGGAAACACCATATATTTT.

The V gene is TRBV2, the J gene TRBJ2-1; TRBD2 matches at 8 bases. Germline V CDR1 and CDR2: SNHLY, FYNNEI. The junction had 4 bases not matched to a gene; V was cut back by 6 bases and J by 0 bases. This CDR3 contains 15 residues. In nucleotides, the CDR3 is TGTGCCAGCAGGGAGAGCGGGGGCTCCTACAATGAGCAGTTCTTC. Amino acids: CASRESGGSYNEQFF.

The gene calls are TRBV9 and TRBJ2-7, with TRBD1 matching 8 bases. V shed 4 bases and J 2 bases; nucleotides not matched to a gene: 8. This CDR3 is built from 15 residues. CDR1 and CDR2 from the germline V gene are SGDLS and YYNGEE. The CDR3 reads CASSPASRGPYEQYF. In nucleotides, the CDR3 is TGTGCCAGCAGCCCTGCGAGCAGGGGGCCCTACGAGCAGTACTTC.

The chain uses TRBV30 and TRBJ2-7; TRBD1 matches 7 bases. This CDR3 region has 13 residues. V was pared by 0 bases and J by 5 bases, with 4 bases of the junction left unmatched. The germline V gene encodes CDR1 GTSNPN and CDR2 SVGIG (reference sequence). Here the CDR3 reads CAWSVRGTDEQYF. The CDR3 nucleotides read TGTGCCTGGAGTGTACGAGGGACAGACGAGCAGTACTTC.

The chain carries TRBV6-5 and TRBJ1-1; D is unclear. V lost 6 bases and J 0 bases, leaving 11 bases between the germline ends. The CDR3 consists of 14 residues. The germline V gene has CDR1 MNHEY and CDR2 SVGAGI. CDR3 in amino acids: CASSEEIMNTEAFF. Written as DNA, the CDR3 is TGTGCCAGCAGCGAGGAGATCATGAACACTGAAGCTTTCTTT.

This chain joins TRBV19 and TRBJ2-1; TRBD2 matches at 12 bases. The germline gives CDR1 LNHDA, CDR2 SQIVND (reference sequence). V was clipped by 3 bases and J by 5 bases; unmatched bases: 5. The CDR3 is 16 residues long. CDR3 nucleotides: TGTGCCAGTAGTATTTGGCTAGCGGGAGGGAACAATGAGCAGTTCTTC. Translated, it gives CASSIWLAGGNNEQFF.

This clone was picked up one time. The chain links TRBV23-1 to TRBJ1-1; 11 bases fit TRBD1. TRBV23-1 is an open reading frame whose function is uncertain. There are 17 residues in the CDR3. V trimming: 7 bases; J trimming: 5 bases; junction bases outside the gene matches: 15. The CDR3 DNA reads as TGCGCCAGCACCAACCGGGACAGGGGGGAGGTTGGGACTGAAGCTTTCTTT. Its protein is CASTNRDRGEVGTEAFF.

This sequence joins TRBV2 and TRBJ2-1; 11 positions agree with TRBD2. V was pared by 0 bases and J by 9 bases, with 7 bases of the junction left unmatched. The germline gives CDR1 SNHLY, CDR2 FYNNEI. This CDR3 has 16 residues. CDR3 bases: TGTGCCAGCAGTGAAGCCCTAGCGGGAGGTCTGGGTGAGCAGTTCTTC. Residues: CASSEALAGGLGEQFF.

The rearrangement joins TRBV27 to TRBJ2-7; tentative D call: TRBD2 (6 bases). V was pared by 7 bases and J by 3 bases, with 16 bases between. Germline values: CDR1 MNHEY, CDR2 SMNVEV (reference sequence). The CDR3 has 14 amino acids. The chain's CDR3 is CASTSGTHNYEQYF. The CDR3 nucleotides read TGTGCCAGCACCTCCGGGACTCACAACTACGAGCAGTACTTC.

The table lists this clone with a count of one. The chain recombines TRBV30 with TRBJ1-4, with TRBD1 matching 7 bases. The junction had 7 bases not matched to a gene; V was cut back by 2 bases and J by 4 bases. The CDR3 has 15 amino acids. In germline, CDR1 is GTSNPN, CDR2 SVGIG (reference sequence). The CDR3 DNA follows: TGTGCCTGGAGTACCCGGACAGGTTTTAATGAAAAACTGTTTTTT. It codes for CAWSTRTGFNEKLFF.

The gene calls are TRBV19 and TRBJ1-5, with 11 bases identical to TRBD1. This CDR3 region has 15 residues. Germline assignment: CDR1 LNHDA and CDR2 SQIVND (reference sequence). After removal of 6 bases from V and 2 bases from J, the junction contained 3 bases not matched to a gene. The CDR3 DNA reads as TGTGCCAGTAGGTGGGGACAGGGGGGCAATCAGCCCCAGCATTTT. Its protein product is CASRWGQGGNQPQHF.

The V and J genes are TRBV14 and TRBJ2-6; 9 nucleotides line up with TRBD2. The CDR3 length is 22 residues. After removal of 5 bases from V and 0 bases from J, the junction contained 20 bases not matched to a gene. Looked up from germline, CDR1 is SGHDN and CDR2 is FVKESK. CDR3 in amino acids: CASSDQRILAGRGGSGANVLTF. DNA of the CDR3: TGTGCCAGCAGCGACCAACGAATTCTAGCGGGAAGGGGGGGCTCTGGGGCCAACGTCCTGACTTTC.